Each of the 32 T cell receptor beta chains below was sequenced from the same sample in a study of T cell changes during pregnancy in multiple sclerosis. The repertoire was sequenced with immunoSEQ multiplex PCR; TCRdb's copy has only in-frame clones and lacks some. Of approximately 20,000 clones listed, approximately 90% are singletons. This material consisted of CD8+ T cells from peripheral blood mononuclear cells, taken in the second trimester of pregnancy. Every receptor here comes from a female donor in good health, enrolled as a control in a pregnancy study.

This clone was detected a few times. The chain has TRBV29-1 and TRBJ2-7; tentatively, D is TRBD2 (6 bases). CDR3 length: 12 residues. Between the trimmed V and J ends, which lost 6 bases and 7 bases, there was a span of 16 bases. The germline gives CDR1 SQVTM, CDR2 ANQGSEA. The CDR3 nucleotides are TGCAGCGTCGGAACGGGAGAGCATGAGCAGTACTTC. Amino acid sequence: CSVGTGEHEQYF.

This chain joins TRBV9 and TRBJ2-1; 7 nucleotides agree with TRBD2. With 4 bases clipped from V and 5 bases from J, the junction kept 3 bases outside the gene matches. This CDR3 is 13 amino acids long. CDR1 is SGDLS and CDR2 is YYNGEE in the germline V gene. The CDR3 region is CASSLSGNNEQFF. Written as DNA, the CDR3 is TGTGCCAGCAGCTTAAGCGGGAACAATGAGCAGTTCTTC.

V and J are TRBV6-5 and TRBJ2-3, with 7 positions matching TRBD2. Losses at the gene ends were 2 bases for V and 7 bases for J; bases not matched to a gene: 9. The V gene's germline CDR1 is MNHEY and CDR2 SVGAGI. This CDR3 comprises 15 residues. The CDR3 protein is CASSYGRELQNTQYF. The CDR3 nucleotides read TGTGCCAGCAGTTACGGGCGGGAGCTCCAGAATACGCAGTATTTT.

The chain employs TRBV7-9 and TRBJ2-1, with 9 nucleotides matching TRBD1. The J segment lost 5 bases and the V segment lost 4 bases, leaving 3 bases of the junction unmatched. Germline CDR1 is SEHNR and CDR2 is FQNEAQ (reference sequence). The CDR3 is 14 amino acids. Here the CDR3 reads CASSSGQGNNEQFF. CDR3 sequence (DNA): TGTGCCAGCAGCTCCGGACAGGGGAACAATGAGCAGTTCTTC.

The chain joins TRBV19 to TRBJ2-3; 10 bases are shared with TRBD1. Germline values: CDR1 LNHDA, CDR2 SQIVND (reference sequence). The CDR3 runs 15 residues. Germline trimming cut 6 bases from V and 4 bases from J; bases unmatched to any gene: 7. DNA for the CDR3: TGTGCCAGTAGGTCCGGGACAGGGGAGGCAGATACGCAGTATTTT. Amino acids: CASRSGTGEADTQYF.

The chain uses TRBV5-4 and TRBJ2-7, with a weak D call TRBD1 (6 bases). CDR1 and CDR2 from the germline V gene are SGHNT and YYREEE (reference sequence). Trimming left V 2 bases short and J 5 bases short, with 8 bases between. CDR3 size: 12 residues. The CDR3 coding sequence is TGTGCCAGCAGCTTTGGGGGCCACGAGCAGTACTTC. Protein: CASSFGGHEQYF.

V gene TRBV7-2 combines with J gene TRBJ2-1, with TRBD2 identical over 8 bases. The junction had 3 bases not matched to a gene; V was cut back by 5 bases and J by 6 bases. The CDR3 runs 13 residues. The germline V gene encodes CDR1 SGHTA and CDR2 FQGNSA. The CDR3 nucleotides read TGTGCCAGCAGCCTAGGACTAGCCAATGAGCAGTTCTTC. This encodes CASSLGLANEQFF.

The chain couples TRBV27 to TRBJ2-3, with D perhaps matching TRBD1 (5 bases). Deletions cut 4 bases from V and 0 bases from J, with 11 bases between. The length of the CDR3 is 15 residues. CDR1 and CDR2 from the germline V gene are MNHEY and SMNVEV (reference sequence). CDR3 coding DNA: TGTGCCAGCAGTTCAGGACACTCAAGCACAGATACGCAGTATTTT. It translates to CASSSGHSSTDTQYF.

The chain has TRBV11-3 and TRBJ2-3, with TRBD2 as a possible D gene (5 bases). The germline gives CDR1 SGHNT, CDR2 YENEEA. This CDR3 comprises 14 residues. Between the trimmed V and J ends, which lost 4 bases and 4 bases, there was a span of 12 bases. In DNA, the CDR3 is TGTGCCAGCAGCTCACTAGGGTCGGCAGATACGCAGTATTTT. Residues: CASSSLGSADTQYF.

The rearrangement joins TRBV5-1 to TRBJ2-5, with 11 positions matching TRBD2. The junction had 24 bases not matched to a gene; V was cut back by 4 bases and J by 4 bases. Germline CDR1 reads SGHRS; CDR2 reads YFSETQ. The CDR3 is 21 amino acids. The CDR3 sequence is CASSAKYGTGTSGEAPETQYF. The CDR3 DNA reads TGCGCCAGCAGCGCAAAATACGGGACAGGGACTAGCGGAGAAGCCCCAGAGACCCAGTACTTC.

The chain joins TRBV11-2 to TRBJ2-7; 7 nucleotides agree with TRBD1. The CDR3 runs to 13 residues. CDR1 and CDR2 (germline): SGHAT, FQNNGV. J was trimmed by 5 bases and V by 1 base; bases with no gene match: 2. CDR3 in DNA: TGTGCCAGCAGCTTAGGACAGGGACACGAGCAGTACTTC. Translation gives CASSLGQGHEQYF. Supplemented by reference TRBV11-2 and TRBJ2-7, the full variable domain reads EAGVAQSPRYKIIEKRQSVAFWCNPISGHATLYWYQQILGQGPKLLIQFQNNGVVDDSQLPKDRFSAERLKGVDSTLKIQPAKLEDSAVYLCASSLGQGHEQYFGPGTRLTVT.

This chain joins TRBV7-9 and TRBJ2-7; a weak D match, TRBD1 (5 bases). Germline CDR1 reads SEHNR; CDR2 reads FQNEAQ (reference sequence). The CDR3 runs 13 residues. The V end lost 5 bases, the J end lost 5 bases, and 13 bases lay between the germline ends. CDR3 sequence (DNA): TGTGCCAGCAGCCATTCCTTGGGGCACGAGCAGTACTTC. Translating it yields CASSHSLGHEQYF. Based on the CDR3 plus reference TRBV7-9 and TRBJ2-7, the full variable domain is DTGVSQNPRHKITKRGQNVTFRCDPISEHNRLYWYRQTLGQGPEFLTYFQNEAQLEKSRLLSDRFSAERPKGSFSTLEIQRTEQGDSAMYLCASSHSLGHEQYFGPGTRLTVT.

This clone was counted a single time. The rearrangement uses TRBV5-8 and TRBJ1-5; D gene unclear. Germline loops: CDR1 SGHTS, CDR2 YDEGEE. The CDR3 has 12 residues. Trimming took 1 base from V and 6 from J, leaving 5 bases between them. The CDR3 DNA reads TGTGCCAGCAGCTTGAATAGTCAGCCCCAGCATTTT. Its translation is CASSLNSQPQHF.

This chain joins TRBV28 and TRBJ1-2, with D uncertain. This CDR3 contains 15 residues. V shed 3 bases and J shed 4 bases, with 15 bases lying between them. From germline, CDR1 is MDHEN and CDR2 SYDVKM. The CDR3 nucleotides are TGTGCCAGCAGTTTTTTGGCGGGTGTTGTCTATGGCTACACCTTC. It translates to CASSFLAGVVYGYTF.

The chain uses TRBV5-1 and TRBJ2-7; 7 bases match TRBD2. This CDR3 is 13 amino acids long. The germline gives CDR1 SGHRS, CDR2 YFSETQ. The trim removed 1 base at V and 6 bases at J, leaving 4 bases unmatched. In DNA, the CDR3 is TGCGCCAGCAGCTTGAATGGCGGGAGCGAGCAGTACTTC. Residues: CASSLNGGSEQYF.

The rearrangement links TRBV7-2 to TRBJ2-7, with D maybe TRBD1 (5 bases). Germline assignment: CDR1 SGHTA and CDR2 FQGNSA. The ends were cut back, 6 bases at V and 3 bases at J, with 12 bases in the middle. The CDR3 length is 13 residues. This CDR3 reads CASRLSQGYEQYF. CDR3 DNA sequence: TGTGCCAGCAGGCTCTCGCAGGGCTACGAGCAGTACTTC.

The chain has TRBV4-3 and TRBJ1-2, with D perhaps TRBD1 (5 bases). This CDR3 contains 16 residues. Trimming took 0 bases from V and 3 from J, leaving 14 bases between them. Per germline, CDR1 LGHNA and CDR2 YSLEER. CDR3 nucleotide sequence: TGCGCCAGCAGCCAAGATGGGACTGGGAATTACTATGGCTACACCTTC. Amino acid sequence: CASSQDGTGNYYGYTF.

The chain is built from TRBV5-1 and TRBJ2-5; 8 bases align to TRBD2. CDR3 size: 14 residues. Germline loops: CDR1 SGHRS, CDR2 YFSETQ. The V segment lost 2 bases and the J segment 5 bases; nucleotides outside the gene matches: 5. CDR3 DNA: TGCGCCAGCAGCTTTACGACTAGCGAGGAGACCCAGTACTTC. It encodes CASSFTTSEETQYF.

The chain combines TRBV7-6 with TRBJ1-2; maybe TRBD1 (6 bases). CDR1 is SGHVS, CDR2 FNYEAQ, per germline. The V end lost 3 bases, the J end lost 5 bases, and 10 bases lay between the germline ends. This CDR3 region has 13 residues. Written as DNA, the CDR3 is TGTGCCAGCAGCTTTGGACAGACATATGGCTACACCTTC. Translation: CASSFGQTYGYTF.

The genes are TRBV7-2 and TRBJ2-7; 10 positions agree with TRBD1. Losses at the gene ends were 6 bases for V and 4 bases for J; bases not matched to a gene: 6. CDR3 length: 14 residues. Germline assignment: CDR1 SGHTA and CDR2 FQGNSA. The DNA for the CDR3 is TGTGCCAGCAGTTATTGGACAGGGGGGTACGAGCAGTACTTC. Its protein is CASSYWTGGYEQYF. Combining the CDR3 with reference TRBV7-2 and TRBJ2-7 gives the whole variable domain GAGVSQSPSNKVTEKGKDVELRCDPISGHTALYWYRQSLGQGLEFLIYFQGNSAPDKSGLPSDRFSAERTGGSVSTLTIQRTQQEDSAVYLCASSYWTGGYEQYFGPGTRLTVT.

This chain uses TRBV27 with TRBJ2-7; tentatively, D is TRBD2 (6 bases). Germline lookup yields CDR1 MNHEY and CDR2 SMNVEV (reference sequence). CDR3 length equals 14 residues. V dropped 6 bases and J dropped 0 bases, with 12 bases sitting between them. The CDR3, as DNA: TGTGCCAGCAGCATAGCGGTAAACTCCTACGAGCAGTACTTC. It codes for CASSIAVNSYEQYF.

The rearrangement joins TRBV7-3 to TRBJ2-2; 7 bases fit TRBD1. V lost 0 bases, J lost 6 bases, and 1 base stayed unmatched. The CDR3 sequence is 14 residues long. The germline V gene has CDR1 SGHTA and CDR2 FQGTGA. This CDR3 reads CASSLTTGAGELFF. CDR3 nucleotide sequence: TGTGCCAGCAGCTTAACAACAGGGGCCGGGGAGCTGTTTTTT.

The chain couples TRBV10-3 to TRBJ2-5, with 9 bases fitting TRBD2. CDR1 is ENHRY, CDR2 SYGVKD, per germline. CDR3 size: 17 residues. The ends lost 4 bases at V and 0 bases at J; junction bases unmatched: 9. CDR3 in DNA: TGTGCCATCAGTGGGTCTAGCGGGGCCGGAAACCAAGAGACCCAGTACTTC. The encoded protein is CAISGSSGAGNQETQYF.

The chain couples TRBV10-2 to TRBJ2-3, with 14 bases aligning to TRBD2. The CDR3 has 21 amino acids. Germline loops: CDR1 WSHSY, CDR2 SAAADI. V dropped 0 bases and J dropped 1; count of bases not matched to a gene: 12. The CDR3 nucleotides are TGCGCCAGCAGTGAGTCAGGTTGGGGACTAGCGGGAGAAGGAGGCACAGATACGCAGTATTTT. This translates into CASSESGWGLAGEGGTDTQYF.

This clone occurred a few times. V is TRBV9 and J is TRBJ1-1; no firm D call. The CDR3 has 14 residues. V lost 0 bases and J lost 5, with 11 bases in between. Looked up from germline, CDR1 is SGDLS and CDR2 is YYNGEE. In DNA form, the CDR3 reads TGTGCCAGCAGCGTAGAAGGGCGGGAAACTGAAGCTTTCTTT. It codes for CASSVEGRETEAFF.

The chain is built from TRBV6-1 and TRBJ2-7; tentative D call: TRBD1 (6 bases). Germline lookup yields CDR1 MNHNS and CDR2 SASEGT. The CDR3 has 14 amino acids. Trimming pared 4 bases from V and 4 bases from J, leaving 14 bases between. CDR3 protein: CASSVSSGEYEQYF. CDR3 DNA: TGTGCCAGCAGTGTTTCTTCAGGGGAATACGAGCAGTACTTC.

The CDR3 DNA is TGTGCCAGCAGCCAAGATCGGAGCGGGATAGAGACCCAGTACTTC. The encoded protein is CASSQDRSGIETQYF. This chain uses TRBV14 with TRBJ2-5, with TRBD2 matching over 7 bases. The CDR3 sequence is 15 residues long. Trimming at V came to 0 bases and at J to 4 bases, leaving 5 bases not matched to a gene. Germline V CDR1 and CDR2: SGHDN, FVKESK.

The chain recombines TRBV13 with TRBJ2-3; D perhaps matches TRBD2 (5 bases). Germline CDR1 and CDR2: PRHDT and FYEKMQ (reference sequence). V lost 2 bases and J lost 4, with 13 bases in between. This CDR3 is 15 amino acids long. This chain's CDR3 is CASSLSVGVSDTQYF. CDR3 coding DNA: TGTGCCAGCAGCTTAAGTGTGGGAGTATCAGATACGCAGTATTTT.

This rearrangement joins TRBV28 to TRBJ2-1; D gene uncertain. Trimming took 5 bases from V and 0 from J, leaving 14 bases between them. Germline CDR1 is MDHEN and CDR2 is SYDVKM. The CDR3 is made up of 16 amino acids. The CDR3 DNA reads TGTGCCAGCAGTCCGCCCACTTCCGTCTCCTACAATGAGCAGTTCTTC. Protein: CASSPPTSVSYNEQFF. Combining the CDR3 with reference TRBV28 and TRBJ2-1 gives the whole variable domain DVKVTQSSRYLVKRTGEKVFLECVQDMDHENMFWYRQDPGLGLRLIYFSYDVKMKEKGDIPEGYSVSREKKERFSLILESASTNQTSMYLCASSPPTSVSYNEQFFGPGTRLTVL.

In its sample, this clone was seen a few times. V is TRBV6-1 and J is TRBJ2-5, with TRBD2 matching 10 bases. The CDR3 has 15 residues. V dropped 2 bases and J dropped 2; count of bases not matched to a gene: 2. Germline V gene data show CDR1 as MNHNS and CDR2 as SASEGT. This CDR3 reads CASSELAGEQETQYF. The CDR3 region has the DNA TGTGCCAGCAGTGAACTAGCGGGAGAGCAAGAGACCCAGTACTTC.

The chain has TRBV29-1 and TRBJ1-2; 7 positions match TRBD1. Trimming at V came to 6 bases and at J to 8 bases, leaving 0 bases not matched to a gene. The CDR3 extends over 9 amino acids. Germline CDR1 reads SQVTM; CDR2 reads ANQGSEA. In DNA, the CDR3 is TGCAGCGTGACAGGGGGCTACACCTTC. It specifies CSVTGGYTF.

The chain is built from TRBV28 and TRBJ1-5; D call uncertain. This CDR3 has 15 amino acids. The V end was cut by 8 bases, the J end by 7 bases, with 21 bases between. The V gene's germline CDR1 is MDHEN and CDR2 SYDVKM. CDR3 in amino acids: CASLKNPRELQPQHF. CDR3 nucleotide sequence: TGTGCCAGCCTAAAAAACCCCCGGGAGCTCCAGCCCCAGCATTTT.